The clone carrying this T cell receptor (beta chain) was counted at least ten times. Its antigen is unidentified. TCRdb analysed the 5' RACE reads with MiXCR anew, one entry per CDR3 protein. The data show 250,000 to 400,000 distinct CDR3 sequences, roughly an eighth seen once. CDR3 length: 13 residues. The V end lost 2 bases, the J end lost 4 bases, and 8 bases lay between the germline ends. This entry belongs to a study of T-cell memory formation after mild COVID-19. Study findings and constraints: Later expanders leaned CD4+, whereas day 15 to 85 contracting clones were balanced CD4/CD8.

The chain couples TRBV12-3 or TRBV12-4 to TRBJ1-1; D is undetermined. Sequencing input: PBMCs or a T cell subset sorted from them (not recorded which). The receptor was isolated from a man aged 18 to 30 who had mild COVID-19 (a few samples of this study predate the infection). Cell type and time point are not known. The CDR3 here is CASSLRVLTEAFF. CDR3 bases: TGTGCCAGCAGTTTAAGGGTGCTCACTGAAGCTTTCTTT.